This TCR beta chain was profiled in a study of blood T cell repertoires in COVID-19. The V end was cut by 6 bases, the J end by 4 bases, with 16 bases between. The CDR3 totals 15 residues. CDR1 is MDHEN, CDR2 SYDVKM, per germline. The method was immunoSEQ multiplex PCR; TCRdb's version includes in-frame clones alone and lacks a portion of them. The table lists roughly 300,000 clones, about 86% of them singletons. Living in about two dozen US areas, the participants were between about 18 and 90 years of age. Researchers sorted participants into cohorts using their self-reported clinical history. This clone came up once.

The sequenced sample was PBMCs or T cells enriched from blood (not recorded which). The TCR was taken from a woman aged 35 to 49 with acute COVID-19. V is TRBV28 and J is TRBJ1-3; the D gene is possibly TRBD1 (5 bases). The CDR3 here is CASSPTVDKGNTIYF. The CDR3 region has the DNA TGTGCCAGCAGCCCTACTGTGGACAAGGGAAACACCATATATTTT.